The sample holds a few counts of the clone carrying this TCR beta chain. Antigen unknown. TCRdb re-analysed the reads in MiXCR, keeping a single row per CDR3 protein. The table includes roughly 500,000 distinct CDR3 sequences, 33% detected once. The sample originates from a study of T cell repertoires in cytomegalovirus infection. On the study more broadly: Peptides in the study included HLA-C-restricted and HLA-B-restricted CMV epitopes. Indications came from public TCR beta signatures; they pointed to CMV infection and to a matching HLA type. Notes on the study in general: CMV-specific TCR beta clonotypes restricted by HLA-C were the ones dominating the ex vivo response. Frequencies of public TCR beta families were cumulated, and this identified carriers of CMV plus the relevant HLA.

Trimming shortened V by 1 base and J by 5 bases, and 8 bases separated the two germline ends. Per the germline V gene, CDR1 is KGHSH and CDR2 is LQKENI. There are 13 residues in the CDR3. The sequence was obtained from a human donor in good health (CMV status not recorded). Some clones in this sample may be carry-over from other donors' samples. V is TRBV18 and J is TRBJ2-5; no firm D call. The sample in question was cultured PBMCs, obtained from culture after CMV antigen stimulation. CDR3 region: CASSPREGETQYF. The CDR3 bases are TGTGCCAGCTCACCACGTGAAGGGGAGACCCAGTACTTC.